The rows below give T cell receptor beta chains drawn from one sample of a study of cytomegalovirus exposure and HLA in healthy donors. The data were produced by immunoSEQ multiplex PCR, yet TCRdb's version contains in-frame clones alone and is incomplete. Of 200,000 to 250,000 clones in the sample, roughly 85% were seen once. The source material was PBMCs. The receptors originated from a woman aged 18-30 years in good health and CMV-seronegative. Both conserved end residues are part of each CDR3. D genes are given only for firm matches. Size is stated for part of the rows, as once, few or many counts, or as a class when the clone is expanded.

d_gene: TRBD1; j_gene: TRBJ2-2; v_gene: TRBV2; abundance: .; CDR3nt: TGTGCCAGCACCGACAGGGCTACGAACACCGGGGAGCTGTTTTTT; CDR3aa: CASTDRATNTGELFF
d_gene: .; j_gene: TRBJ2-2; v_gene: TRBV18; abundance: .; CDR3nt: TGTGCCAGCTCACCACAGGGCACCGGGGAGCTGTTTTTT; CDR3aa: CASSPQGTGELFF
d_gene: TRBD1; j_gene: TRBJ1-2; v_gene: TRBV28; abundance: .; CDR3nt: TGTGCCAGTAGACCGGGACAGGGCCCCCACACCTTC; CDR3aa: CASRPGQGPHTF
d_gene: .; j_gene: TRBJ1-2; v_gene: TRBV25-1; abundance: .; CDR3nt: TGTGCCAGCAGTGAATTAAACCCAGAGGGTTATGGCTACACCTTC; CDR3aa: CASSELNPEGYGYTF
d_gene: TRBD1; j_gene: TRBJ2-7; v_gene: TRBV5-1; abundance: .; CDR3nt: TGCGCCAGCGGAAGGGGACAGGGGAGGTACGAGCAGTACTTC; CDR3aa: CASGRGQGRYEQYF
d_gene: .; j_gene: TRBJ2-7; v_gene: TRBV12-5; abundance: few; CDR3nt: TGTGCTAGTGGTTTAAACTTAGGGCCCGAGAACTACGAGCAGTACTTC; CDR3aa: CASGLNLGPENYEQYF
d_gene: .; j_gene: TRBJ2-5; v_gene: TRBV29-1; abundance: .; CDR3nt: TGCAGCGTTGTTGGGACACAAGAGACCCAGTACTTC; CDR3aa: CSVVGTQETQYF
d_gene: .; j_gene: TRBJ2-5; v_gene: TRBV15; abundance: few; CDR3nt: TGTGCCACCAGCAGAGATTGGGAGACCCAGTACTTC; CDR3aa: CATSRDWETQYF
d_gene: .; j_gene: TRBJ1-3; v_gene: TRBV6-1; abundance: .; CDR3nt: TGTGCCAGCATACCCAGGGTGGCTCCTGGAAACACCATATATTTT; CDR3aa: CASIPRVAPGNTIYF
d_gene: .; j_gene: TRBJ1-6; v_gene: TRBV19; abundance: .; CDR3nt: TGTGCCAGTAGTATTGCCAGGAGCAATTCACCCCTCCACTTT; CDR3aa: CASSIARSNSPLHF
d_gene: TRBD1; j_gene: TRBJ1-5; v_gene: TRBV27; abundance: .; CDR3nt: TGTGCCAGCAGTGTGGGACAGGGGGACAATCAGCCCCAGCATTTT; CDR3aa: CASSVGQGDNQPQHF
d_gene: .; j_gene: TRBJ1-2; v_gene: TRBV11-2; abundance: .; CDR3nt: TGTGCCAGCAGTTCAAGGGGTAACTATGGCTACACCTTC; CDR3aa: CASSSRGNYGYTF
d_gene: TRBD1; j_gene: TRBJ2-3; v_gene: TRBV6-1; abundance: .; CDR3nt: TGTGCCAGCACCTTCGACAGGGGGCACACAGATACGCAGTATTTT; CDR3aa: CASTFDRGHTDTQYF
d_gene: TRBD1; j_gene: TRBJ1-2; v_gene: TRBV27; abundance: .; CDR3nt: TGTGCCAGCACCAACTTACGGGACAGTCGCGGCTACACCTTC; CDR3aa: CASTNLRDSRGYTF
d_gene: .; j_gene: TRBJ1-6; v_gene: TRBV2; abundance: .; CDR3nt: TGTGCCAGCAGTGTGAGGGGGGCAGATAATTCACCCCTCCACTTT; CDR3aa: CASSVRGADNSPLHF
d_gene: TRBD1; j_gene: TRBJ1-1; v_gene: TRBV2; abundance: .; CDR3nt: TGTGCCAGCAGAGACAGGGTTTCGAACACTGAAGCTTTCTTT; CDR3aa: CASRDRVSNTEAFF
d_gene: .; j_gene: TRBJ1-2; v_gene: TRBV6-5; abundance: .; CDR3nt: TGTGCCAGCAGAGCCGGGACTTCGGTTGGCTATGGCTACACCTTC; CDR3aa: CASRAGTSVGYGYTF
d_gene: .; j_gene: TRBJ2-2; v_gene: TRBV30; abundance: .; CDR3nt: TGTGCCTGGACCACCGCAGTCTCGTCCGGGGAGCTGTTTTTT; CDR3aa: CAWTTAVSSGELFF
d_gene: .; j_gene: TRBJ2-1; v_gene: TRBV6-6; abundance: .; CDR3nt: TGTGCCAGCAGTTCCCTCGGACTACGTTACAATGAGCAGTTCTTC; CDR3aa: CASSSLGLRYNEQFF
d_gene: TRBD1; j_gene: TRBJ2-1; v_gene: TRBV2; abundance: .; CDR3nt: TGTGCCACCACAGGGGTGGCCTACAATGAGCAGTTCTTC; CDR3aa: CATTGVAYNEQFF
d_gene: TRBD1; j_gene: TRBJ2-7; v_gene: TRBV2; abundance: .; CDR3nt: TGTGCCAGCAGTGGAGACAGGGTCTTGGGGGTCTACGAGCAGTACTTC; CDR3aa: CASSGDRVLGVYEQYF
d_gene: .; j_gene: TRBJ2-7; v_gene: TRBV5-1; abundance: .; CDR3nt: TGCGCCAGCAGCTCGGCCTACGAGCAGTACTTC; CDR3aa: CASSSAYEQYF
d_gene: TRBD1; j_gene: TRBJ1-6; v_gene: TRBV5-6; abundance: .; CDR3nt: TGTGCCAGCAGCTTGGGCAGGGGGCTATATAATTCACCCCTCCACTTT; CDR3aa: CASSLGRGLYNSPLHF